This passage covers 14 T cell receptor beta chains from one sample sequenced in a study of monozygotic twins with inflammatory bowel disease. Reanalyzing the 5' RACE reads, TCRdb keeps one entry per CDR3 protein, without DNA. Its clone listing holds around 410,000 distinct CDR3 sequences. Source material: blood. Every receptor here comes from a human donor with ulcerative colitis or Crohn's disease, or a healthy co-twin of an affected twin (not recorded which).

CDR3: CASSLEGLAVDTQYF. V is TRBV5-5 and J is TRBJ2-3; TCRdb's D gene call, TRBD2, goes unchecked for lack of DNA. CDR1 and CDR2 (germline): SGHKS, YYEKEE (reference sequence). The CDR3 has 15 residues.

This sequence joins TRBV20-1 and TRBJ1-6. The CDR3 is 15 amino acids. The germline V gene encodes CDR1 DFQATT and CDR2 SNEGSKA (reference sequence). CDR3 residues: CSADNKRVGRSPLHF.

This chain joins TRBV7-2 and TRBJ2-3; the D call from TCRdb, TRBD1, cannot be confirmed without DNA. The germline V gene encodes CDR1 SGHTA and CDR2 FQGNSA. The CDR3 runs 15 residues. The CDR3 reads CASSLMPGAEYTQYF.

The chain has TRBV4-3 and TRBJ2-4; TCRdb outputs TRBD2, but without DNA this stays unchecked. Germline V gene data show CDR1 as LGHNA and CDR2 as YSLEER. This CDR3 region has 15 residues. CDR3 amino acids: CASSPSGSGWNIQYF.

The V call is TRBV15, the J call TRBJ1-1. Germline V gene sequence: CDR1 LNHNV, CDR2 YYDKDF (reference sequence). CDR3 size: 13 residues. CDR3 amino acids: CATSRAGGTEAFF.

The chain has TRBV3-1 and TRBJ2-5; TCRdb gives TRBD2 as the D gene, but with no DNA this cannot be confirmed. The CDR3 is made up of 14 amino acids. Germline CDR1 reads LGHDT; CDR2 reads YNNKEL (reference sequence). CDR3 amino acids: CASSSWDKLETQYF.

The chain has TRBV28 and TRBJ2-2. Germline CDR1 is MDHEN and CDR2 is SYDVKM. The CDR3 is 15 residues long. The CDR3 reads CASSLLSSSTGELFF.

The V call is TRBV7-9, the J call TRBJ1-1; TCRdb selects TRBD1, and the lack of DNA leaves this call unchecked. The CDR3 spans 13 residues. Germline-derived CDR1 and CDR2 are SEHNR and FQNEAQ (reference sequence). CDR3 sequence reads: CASSAGTERKAFF.

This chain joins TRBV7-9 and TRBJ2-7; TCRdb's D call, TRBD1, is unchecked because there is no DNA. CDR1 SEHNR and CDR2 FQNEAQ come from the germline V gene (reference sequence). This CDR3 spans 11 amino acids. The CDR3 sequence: CASGGTLLKYF.

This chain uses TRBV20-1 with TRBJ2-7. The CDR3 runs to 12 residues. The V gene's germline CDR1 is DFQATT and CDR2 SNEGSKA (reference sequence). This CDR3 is CSASDSNYEQYF.

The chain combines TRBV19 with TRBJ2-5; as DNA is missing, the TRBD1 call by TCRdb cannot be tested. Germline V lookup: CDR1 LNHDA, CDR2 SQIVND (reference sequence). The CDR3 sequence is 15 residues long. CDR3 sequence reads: CASSTGTGSQETQYF.

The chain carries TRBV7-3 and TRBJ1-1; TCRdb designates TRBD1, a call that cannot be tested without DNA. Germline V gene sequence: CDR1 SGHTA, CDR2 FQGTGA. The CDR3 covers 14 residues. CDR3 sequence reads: CASSLGGSSTEAFF.

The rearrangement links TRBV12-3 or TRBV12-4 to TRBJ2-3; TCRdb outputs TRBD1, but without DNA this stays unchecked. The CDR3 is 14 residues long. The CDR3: CASGLRGRGDTQYF.

This CDR3 is CASSKDQGSNQPQHF. The chain recombines TRBV2 with TRBJ1-5; TCRdb selects TRBD1, and the lack of DNA leaves this call unchecked. This CDR3 region has 15 residues. Per germline, CDR1 SNHLY and CDR2 FYNNEI. Looking up the rest from reference TRBV2 and TRBJ1-5 gives the full variable domain: EPEVTQTPSHQVTQMGQEVILRCVPISNHLYFYWYRQILGQKVEFLVSFYNNEISEKSEIFDDQFSVERPDGSNFTLKIRSTKLEDSAMYFCASSKDQGSNQPQHFGDGTRLSIL.